This TCR beta chain was profiled in a study of cytotoxic CD8 clonotypes in ibrutinib-treated CLL. Whole-study context: There were about 12 relapsed/refractory patients and about 15 treatment-naive patients, and around 17 were IGHV unmutated. With a range of 6 to 36, the median treatment time before response samples were taken was about twelve months.

Concerning this clone itself: Its antigen is unknown.

Clones were read by immunoSEQ multiplex PCR, and TCRdb kept only the in-frame ones, dropping some. The sample lists 150,000 or so clones; 70% to 90% were seen once. V lost 6 bases to trimming and J lost 2 bases, with 17 bases between them. CDR1 MGHRA and CDR2 YSYEKL come from the germline V gene. The CDR3 has 15 amino acids. Whole-study results and caveats: Clonality at baseline surpassed age-matched healthy donors and tracked circulating CD8+ T-cell counts.

Sample: PBMCs, taken after 36 months of ibrutinib treatment. This chain links TRBV4-1 with TRBJ2-7, with no clear D. The receptor comes from a human donor with chronic lymphocytic leukemia. As DNA, the CDR3 is TGCGCCAGCAGACCGACTTTGGCGGAGACCTACGAGCAGTACTTC. Protein product: CASRPTLAETYEQYF.